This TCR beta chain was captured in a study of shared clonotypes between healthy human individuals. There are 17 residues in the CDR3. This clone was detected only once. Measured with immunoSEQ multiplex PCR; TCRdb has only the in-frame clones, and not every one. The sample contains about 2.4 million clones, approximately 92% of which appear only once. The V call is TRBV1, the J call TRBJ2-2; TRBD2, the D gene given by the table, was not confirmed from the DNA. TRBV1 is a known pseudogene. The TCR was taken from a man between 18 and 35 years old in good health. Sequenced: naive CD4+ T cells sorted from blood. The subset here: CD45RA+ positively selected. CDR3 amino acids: CTSSQILADTNTGELFF. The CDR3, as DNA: TGCACCAGCAGCCAAATACTAGCGGATACGAACACCGGGGAGCTGTTTTTT.